One and the same sample provided the 4 T cell receptor beta chains below, sequenced in a study of blood T cell repertoires in COVID-19. TCRdb's table, derived via immunoSEQ multiplex PCR, lists solely in-frame clones and lacks some. Among 100,000 to 120,000 clones listed, 85% were seen once. Sequenced sample: peripheral blood. The receptors come from a human donor in a cohort sampled during active COVID-19.

The rearrangement joins TRBV6-5 to TRBJ1-5; 8 bases map to TRBD1. V shed 6 bases and J 5 bases; nucleotides not matched to a gene: 6. CDR3 length: 14 residues. Germline V lookup: CDR1 MNHEY, CDR2 SVGAGI. CDR3 region: CASSGTGRHQPQHF. CDR3 DNA: TGTGCCAGCAGCGGGACAGGCCGGCATCAGCCCCAGCATTTT.

This clone was seen a single time. J is TRBJ1-2 and V is TRBV6-5, with TRBD1 as a possible D gene (6 bases). The length of the CDR3 is 13 residues. Trimming removed 7 bases from V and 8 bases from J, with 17 bases in between. The germline CDR1 and CDR2 sequences are MNHEY and SVGAGI. The CDR3 sequence: CASNPTGFGGYTF. For the CDR3, the DNA is TGTGCCAGCAACCCCACAGGGTTCGGGGGCTACACCTTC.

This rearrangement joins TRBV5-4 to TRBJ2-2; D not certain. Trimming pared 0 bases from V and 2 bases from J, leaving 8 bases between. The CDR3 has 15 amino acids. Germline CDR1 and CDR2: SGHNT and YYREEE (reference sequence). CDR3 nucleotide sequence: TGTGCCAGCAGCTTGGCTAATGCCAACACCGGGGAGCTGTTTTTT. It translates to CASSLANANTGELFF.

The gene calls are TRBV7-9 and TRBJ2-7, with D hard to call. Germline CDR1 is SEHNR and CDR2 is FQNEAQ (reference sequence). The CDR3 spans 12 residues. V was cut by 2 bases and J by 5 bases, with 7 bases left in between. The CDR3 DNA follows: TGTGCCAGCAGCTTAAAGCTGAACGAGCAGTACTTC. Its translation is CASSLKLNEQYF.